This T cell receptor beta chain was captured in a study of graft-versus-host responses after intestinal transplantation. Study summary: Following induction with anti-thymocyte globulin, all recipients were given tacrolimus and steroids for two to three years. Findings and caveats of the study: Some patients had graft-donor T cell macrochimerism. In their allografts, the ratios of graft-versus-host to host-versus-graft T cell clones were high. Detection of GvH clones occurred in recipient marrow, and some had their first appearance in ileum or blood.

On this clone itself: Antigen specificity is unknown.

V was trimmed by 1 base and J by 1 base, leaving 6 bases between them. The germline CDR1 and CDR2 sequences are SGHTA and FQGNSA. The CDR3 loop spans 14 amino acids. Repertoires were generated with immunoSEQ multiplex PCR, while TCRdb's copy carries only in-frame clones and drops some. The data contain under 95,000 clones, 88% of them singletons. The chain has TRBV7-2 and TRBJ2-3, with a tentative D call TRBD2 (6 bases). This clonotype was obtained from a human donor who was the organ donor for an intestinal transplant. Sequenced here: unstimulated CD4+ T cells sorted from spleen or lymph node cells, sampled before transplant. The CDR3 here is CASSLGRGTDTQYF. CDR3 bases: TGTGCCAGCAGCTTAGGGAGGGGCACAGATACGCAGTATTTT.